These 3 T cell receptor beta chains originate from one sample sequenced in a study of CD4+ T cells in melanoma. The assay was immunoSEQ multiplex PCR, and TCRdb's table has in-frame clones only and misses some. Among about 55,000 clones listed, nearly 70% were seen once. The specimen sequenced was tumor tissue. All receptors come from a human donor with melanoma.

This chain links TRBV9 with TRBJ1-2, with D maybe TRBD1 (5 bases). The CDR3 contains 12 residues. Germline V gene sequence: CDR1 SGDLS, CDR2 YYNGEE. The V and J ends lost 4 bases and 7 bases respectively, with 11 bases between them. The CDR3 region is CASSPNQGGYTF. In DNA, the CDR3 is TGTGCCAGCAGCCCAAACCAGGGTGGCTACACCTTC.

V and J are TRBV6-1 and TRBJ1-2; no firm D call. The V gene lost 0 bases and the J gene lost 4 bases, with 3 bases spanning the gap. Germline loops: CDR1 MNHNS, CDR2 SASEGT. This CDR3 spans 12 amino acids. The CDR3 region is CASSEAGYGYTF. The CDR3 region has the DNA TGTGCCAGCAGTGAAGCGGGCTATGGCTACACCTTC.

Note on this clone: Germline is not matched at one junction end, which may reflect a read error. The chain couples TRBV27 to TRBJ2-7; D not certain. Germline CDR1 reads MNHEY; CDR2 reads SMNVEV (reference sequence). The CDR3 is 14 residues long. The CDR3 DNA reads TGTGCCAGCAGTTTGATGGCCGCGGAATACGAGCAGTGCTTC. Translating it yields CASSLMAAEYEQCF.